These 28 T cell receptor beta chains were sequenced from one sample in a study of human T cells and chemical hapten exposure (dated by TCRdb to the early 2020s). Receptors were amplified or captured by RACE. Instrument used: NextSeq 500. TCRdb redid the processing of the public reads, applying fastp at Q25 and MiXCR, and retained in-frame beta chains. All rows with the same CDR3 protein become a single entry with the most common DNA and genes. The sample yields 40,000 or so distinct CDR3 sequences; roughly a tenth were counted once. The biggest ten clones account for about 14% of the sample. This sample's time point label indicates: patch test 2, 6 weeks after DPC sensitization. Interpreted using the paper, the treatment or condition label stands for: therapeutic diphenylcyclopropenone sensitization with weekly scalp DPC. Total RNA was extracted from unfractionated whole blood that had been collected in Tempus Blood RNA tubes.

The specimen comprised whole blood, sampled in connection with sensitization to the hapten diphenylcyclopropenone (DPC). The receptors were sampled from a woman aged 25 to 39 with alopecia areata. Some clones in this sample may be carry-over from other donors' samples.

Worth noting for this clonotype: Given a much more abundant clone one base away, this may be a read error. The CDR3 region is CASSPWTGEETQCF. The DNA of the CDR3 is TGTGCCAGCAGTCCCTGGACAGGGGAGGAGACCCAGTGCTTC. The chain links TRBV27 to TRBJ2-5; TRBD1 matches at 9 bases. Germline V gene lookup returns CDR1 MNHEY and CDR2 SMNVEV (reference sequence). The CDR3 has 14 amino acids.

This clonotype was seen at least ten times. This chain connects TRBV15 to TRBJ2-1, with 11 bases that match TRBD2. Per germline, CDR1 LNHNV and CDR2 YYDKDF (reference sequence). This CDR3 is built from 18 residues. Unmatched junction bases numbered 15, after V lost 3 bases and J lost 8 bases. CDR3 sequence reads: CATSSGSGLAGGLDEQFF. The CDR3 DNA reads TGTGCCACCAGCAGCGGGTCGGGGCTAGCGGGGGGTTTGGATGAGCAGTTCTTC.

The rearrangement links TRBV9 to TRBJ2-1; perhaps TRBD2 as D (6 bases). This CDR3 has 15 amino acids. V gave up 2 bases and J gave up 4 bases, with 13 bases separating them. The germline CDR1 and CDR2 sequences are SGDLS and YYNGEE. CDR3 sequence (DNA): TGTGCCAGCAGCGTGGGGGGAAACGGGTACAATGAGCAGTTCTTC. Amino acids: CASSVGGNGYNEQFF.

The rearrangement uses TRBV4-1 and TRBJ1-2, with D perhaps TRBD1 (6 bases). The V and J ends lost 0 bases and 7 bases respectively, with 12 bases between them. The CDR3 has 14 amino acids. The germline gives CDR1 MGHRA, CDR2 YSYEKL. CDR3 sequence (DNA): TGCGCCAGCAGCCAAGATGGGGGCGATCGTGGCTACACCTTC. It is translated as CASSQDGGDRGYTF.

Ten or more counts support this clonotype. This chain joins TRBV7-9 and TRBJ2-5; no clear D. Germline CDR1 and CDR2: SEHNR and FQNEAQ (reference sequence). Trimming took 1 base from V and 1 from J, leaving 1 base between them. This CDR3 has 12 residues. In DNA form, the CDR3 reads TGTGCCAGCAGCTTAGGCCAAGAGACCCAGTACTTC. Its protein product is CASSLGQETQYF.

This clonotype was seen a few times. The V and J genes are TRBV6-5 and TRBJ1-3; 9 bases fit TRBD1. CDR1 is MNHEY and CDR2 is SVGAGI in the germline V gene. The CDR3 spans 15 residues. After removal of 6 bases from V and 2 bases from J, the junction contained 5 bases not matched to a gene. The CDR3 is CASSPTGGPGNTIYF. Written as DNA, the CDR3 is TGTGCCAGCAGCCCAACAGGGGGCCCTGGAAACACCATATATTTT.

The chain uses TRBV21-1 and TRBJ2-3; TRBD2, the D gene given by the table, was not confirmed from the DNA. TRBV21-1 is flagged as a pseudogene. CDR3 length: 12 residues. The DNA of the CDR3 is TGTGCCAGCGGGCTAGCTCCAGATACGCAGTATTTT. Protein product: CASGLAPDTQYF.

This clonotype has ten or more counts. This chain links TRBV6-2 or TRBV6-3 with TRBJ1-5; 9 bases line up with TRBD1. The junction had 7 bases not matched to a gene; V was cut back by 6 bases and J by 4 bases. The CDR3 has 15 amino acids. Germline assignment: CDR1 MNHEY and CDR2 SVGEGT. CDR3 protein: CASSLDRGRNQPQHF. In DNA, the CDR3 is TGTGCCAGCAGCCTCGACAGGGGGAGGAATCAGCCCCAGCATTTT.

This clonotype has ten or more counts. The genes are TRBV12-3 or TRBV12-4 and TRBJ2-2, with D unresolved. The V end was cut by 5 bases, the J end by 4 bases, with 11 bases between. The length of the CDR3 is 14 residues. Here the CDR3 DNA reads TGTGCCAGCAGTACCCAGTTTGCCACCGGGGAGCTGTTTTTT. The encoded protein is CASSTQFATGELFF.

This clonotype showed up many times. V and J are TRBV11-2 and TRBJ2-1, with TRBD2 matching over 7 bases. V dropped 3 bases and J dropped 6; count of bases not matched to a gene: 8. CDR1 SGHAT and CDR2 FQNNGV come from the germline V gene. The CDR3 extends over 15 amino acids. Written as DNA, the CDR3 is TGTGCCAGCAGCTTTAGCGGGCTTAGATCCAATGAGCAGTTCTTC. Translating it yields CASSFSGLRSNEQFF.

This clonotype was detected ten times or more. This chain connects TRBV29-1 to TRBJ2-1, with TRBD2 matching over 16 bases. Trimming removed 6 bases from V and 8 bases from J; junction bases left unmatched: 13. CDR1 SQVTM and CDR2 ANQGSEA come from the germline V gene. The CDR3 runs to 17 residues. CDR3 amino acids: CSVGKGLAGGPGHEQFF. The CDR3 DNA is TGCAGCGTCGGGAAGGGACTAGCGGGGGGGCCAGGGCATGAGCAGTTCTTC.

The rearrangement joins TRBV5-5 to TRBJ2-7, with D tentatively TRBD1 (6 bases). Per germline, CDR1 SGHKS and CDR2 YYEKEE (reference sequence). V lost 3 bases and J lost 3, with 16 bases in between. CDR3 length equals 15 residues. The DNA for the CDR3 is TGTGCCAGCAGCTCCGACTCGACAGGATACTACGAGCAGTACTTC. Its protein product is CASSSDSTGYYEQYF.

Remarks on this clonotype: A much larger clone differs by one base, so this may be a read error. The V call is TRBV12-3 or TRBV12-4, the J call TRBJ1-2; TRBD1 is a possible D gene (5 bases). The CDR3 runs 13 residues. The CDR3 DNA follows: TGTGCCAGCAGCAAGGACACCGGCTATGGCTGCACCTTC. This translates into CASSKDTGYGCTF.

The V and J genes are TRBV11-2 and TRBJ2-7; no clear D. This CDR3 is 11 amino acids long. Germline V gene data show CDR1 as SGHAT and CDR2 as FQNNGV. V lost 5 bases and J lost 3, with 5 bases in between. CDR3 in amino acids: CASSGVYEQYF. The CDR3 DNA reads TGTGCCAGCAGCGGAGTCTACGAGCAGTACTTC.

The V and J genes are TRBV28 and TRBJ1-6, with D possibly matching TRBD1 (5 bases). This CDR3 region has 15 residues. CDR1 MDHEN and CDR2 SYDVKM come from the germline V gene. Between the trimmed V and J ends, which lost 8 bases and 11 bases, there was a span of 22 bases. This CDR3 reads CASAPGAGSGAPLHF. The CDR3 DNA follows: TGTGCCAGCGCCCCCGGAGCAGGCTCGGGGGCACCCCTCCACTTT.

The chain has TRBV18 and TRBJ1-2, with D possibly being TRBD1 (6 bases). Germline CDR1 is KGHSH and CDR2 is LQKENI. The CDR3 totals 13 residues. Trimming took off 1 base at V and 12 bases at J, with 15 bases between the two ends. CDR3 bases: TGTGCCAGCTCACCACAGACCGGACAGCCCGACACCTTC. As protein: CASSPQTGQPDTF.

The sample holds a few counts of this clonotype. V is TRBV12-3 or TRBV12-4 and J is TRBJ2-5; possibly TRBD2 for D (7 bases). V lost 0 bases to trimming and J lost 1 base, with 12 bases between them. The CDR3 has 16 residues. The CDR3 DNA sequence: TGTGCCAGCAGTTTAGCGGGAGGGGGAAGCCAAGAGACCCAGTACTTC. Translated: CASSLAGGGSQETQYF.

This clonotype came up many times. V is TRBV28 and J is TRBJ1-6; no clear D gene. The CDR3 contains 13 residues. Trimming shortened V by 4 bases and J by 9 bases, and 10 bases separated the two germline ends. Germline CDR1 is MDHEN and CDR2 is SYDVKM. The CDR3 region has the DNA TGTGCCAGCAGTTCCCCAATAGGTTCACCCCTCCACTTT. This gives the protein CASSSPIGSPLHF.

In nucleotides, the CDR3 is TGCAGCGTTCAAAGAGGTATGAACACTGAAGCTTTCTTT. This encodes CSVQRGMNTEAFF. V is TRBV29-1 and J is TRBJ1-1; D is ambiguous. Trimming took off 5 bases at V and 0 bases at J, with 10 bases between the two ends. The CDR3 sequence is 13 residues long. Germline V lookup: CDR1 SQVTM, CDR2 ANQGSEA.

The rearrangement links TRBV4-1 to TRBJ1-2; perhaps TRBD1 as D (5 bases). This CDR3 has 14 residues. CDR1 and CDR2 from the germline V gene are MGHRA and YSYEKL. V lost 3 bases, J lost 8 bases, and 16 bases lay in between. The CDR3 DNA follows: TGCGCCAGCAGCCAGCCCGTATCAGGGATCGGCTACACCTTC. Protein: CASSQPVSGIGYTF.

In its sample, this clonotype is medium-sized (0.01 to 0.1%). The chain uses TRBV12-3 or TRBV12-4 and TRBJ2-3, with 8 bases lining up with TRBD2. The CDR3 runs to 14 residues. The junction had 6 bases not matched to a gene; V was cut back by 6 bases and J by 4 bases. Written as DNA, the CDR3 is TGTGCCAGCAGCCCGCCAGCGGGGGCAGATACGCAGTATTTT. As protein: CASSPPAGADTQYF.

The V call is TRBV6-6, the J call TRBJ1-2; 11 nucleotides match TRBD1. Per the germline V gene, CDR1 is MNHNY and CDR2 is SVGAGI (reference sequence). CDR3 size: 15 residues. V lost 6 bases and J lost 2; bases outside the gene matches: 5. CDR3 region: CASSPGTGGNYGYTF. The CDR3 DNA reads TGTGCCAGCAGCCCCGGGACAGGGGGAAACTATGGCTACACCTTC.

This clonotype was counted a few times. The rearrangement uses TRBV7-2 and TRBJ1-2; 8 nucleotides match TRBD1. This CDR3 comprises 16 residues. The germline gives CDR1 SGHTA, CDR2 FQGNSA. Trimming at V came to 6 bases and at J to 2 bases, leaving 11 bases not matched to a gene. CDR3 amino acids: CASSLNGGQANYGYTF. Here the CDR3 DNA reads TGTGCCAGCAGTTTAAATGGGGGACAGGCCAACTATGGCTACACCTTC.

This clonotype was seen a handful of times. The gene calls are TRBV7-3 and TRBJ2-3; possible D gene TRBD1, 6 bases. Looked up from germline, CDR1 is SGHTA and CDR2 is FQGTGA. The CDR3 runs 13 residues. V lost 4 bases to trimming and J lost 6 bases, with 11 bases between them. CDR3 sequence (DNA): TGTGCCAGCAGCTCACAGGGTCGGGATACGCAGTATTTT. It translates to CASSSQGRDTQYF.

The CDR3 DNA is TGTGCCAGCAGTGACAGGGGGCACTACGAGCAGTACTTC. The encoded protein is CASSDRGHYEQYF. V and J are TRBV6-2 or TRBV6-3 and TRBJ2-7; 10 bases line up with TRBD1. The CDR3 length is 13 residues. V was clipped by 5 bases and J by 3 bases; unmatched bases: 1. The germline gives CDR1 MNHEY, CDR2 SVGEGT.

This clonotype showed up many times. The CDR3 DNA reads as TGTGCCAGCAGCTCCCGACCAGGCTACACCTTC. It translates to CASSSRPGYTF. The chain has TRBV7-3 and TRBJ1-2, with unresolved D. CDR1 SGHTA and CDR2 FQGTGA come from the germline V gene. The CDR3 runs to 11 residues. Trimming removed 4 bases at V and 8 bases at J, with 8 bases between. The variable domain in full, completed from reference TRBV7-3 and TRBJ1-2, reads GAGVSQTPSNKVTEKGKYVELRCDPISGHTALYWYRQSLGQGPEFLIYFQGTGAADDSGLPNDRFFAVRPEGSVSTLKIQRTERGDSAVYLCASSSRPGYTFGSGTRLTVV.

This clonotype was picked up a small number of times. The chain carries TRBV6-6 and TRBJ2-4, with TRBD2 as a possible D gene (5 bases). With 5 bases removed from V and 0 bases from J, the gap between germline ends came to 11 bases. Germline V gene lookup returns CDR1 MNHNY and CDR2 SVGAGI (reference sequence). The CDR3 runs 15 residues. CDR3 sequence: CASSDGGLAKNIQYF. Here the CDR3 DNA reads TGTGCCAGCAGTGACGGAGGACTAGCCAAAAACATTCAGTACTTC.

This clonotype was counted at least ten times. This chain joins TRBV12-3 or TRBV12-4 and TRBJ1-6; possible D gene TRBD1, 5 bases. The CDR3 extends over 15 amino acids. V was trimmed by 7 bases and J by 9 bases, leaving 19 bases between them. CDR3 nucleotides: TGTGCCAGCACTGCCGGGGACCCTAGGGTTTCACCCCTCCACTTT. This translates into CASTAGDPRVSPLHF.